The source of this T cell receptor beta chain is a study of cytomegalovirus exposure and HLA in healthy donors (dated by TCRdb to about 2017). A note on the overall study: An earlier analysis of 550 to 700 of the donors reported 276 Gb of sequence data and 100 million to 140 million unique TCR beta sequences from about 179 million T cells. Four to six DR-DQ haplotypes were handled as single units for association and clustering, since linkage in the cohort was strong. Using immunosequencing, the study profiled T cell repertoires from 640 or so subjects and related those repertoires to cytomegalovirus serostatus. Among the roughly 400 genotyped donors, approximately 77% belonged to the genetic ancestry cluster associated with self-reported Caucasian donors. An early release covering 500 to 750 HLA-typed donors comprised around 300 gigabases of sequencing data and about 90 million unique TCR sequences. In addition to the first cohort of 650 to 750 subjects, a separate validation cohort of approximately 130 different subjects was used. In a later genetic analysis, genome-wide SNP genotypes for about 65% of the roughly 670 donors were used, and that subset was treated as a discovery cohort. The number of typed donors differed by locus: about 620-640 for A, B, C, DRB1 and DQB1; 500 to 550 for DQA1; approximately 600 for DPA1; and some 430 for DPB1. All discovery cohort repertoires had been generated using a single sequencing platform. The later analysis used no new phenotypic data to find candidate immune exposures, relying instead on TCR beta sequences and their occurrence across donors. Among about 370 genotyped donors of the cohort, an average of around 250,000 unique TCR beta nucleotide sequences was sequenced per donor, of which roughly 17% were non-productive. The study aimed to test whether signatures of past pathogen exposure could be identified by cataloging public T cell receptors. High-throughput TCR immunosequencing, statistical association of individual TCRs with disease status, and machine learning were combined to predict cytomegalovirus infection status. Class I and class II HLA loci were covered by the typing at four-digit resolution. An earlier analysis of roughly 600 of the donors used high-throughput TCR beta sequencing to judge whether each TCR beta V gene segment behaved as functional or pseudogenic. To study patterns of TCR occurrence, a later analysis re-analyzed previously published TCR beta repertoires from 650 to 750 donors and added high-resolution HLA genotyping. Donor age, sex, ethnicity and CMV serostatus were compiled alongside the repertoire data.

The table lists this clone with a few counts. No antigen is known for it. Base qualities are not recorded, but no much larger clone differs from it by a single base. The cohort consisted of fewer than 700 healthy bone marrow donors. At the time of sampling, every cohort member was nominally healthy, though immune exposures that went unrecorded were likely present. The donor was CMV seronegative and belonged to the group of over 350 seronegative cohort members. Every donor gave a peripheral blood sample, and the peripheral blood mononuclear cells from that sample were used for TCR beta sequencing. Genomic DNA extraction from the blood cell samples was performed with the Qiagen DNeasy Blood Extraction Kit. Library method: the immunoSEQ multiplex PCR assay. A mixture of 60 forward primers for TCR Vbeta segments and 13 reverse primers for TCR Jbeta segments was used in the multiplex PCR. A multiplex PCR assay on genomic DNA amplified the CDR3 region of rearranged TCR beta genes. Amplified TCR beta libraries were sequenced as 87-base-pair reads on the Illumina HiSeq System. In the original analysis: A later analysis counted around 72 million unique TCR beta chains across the approximately 700 repertoires, and roughly 9.9 million of these chains were shared by at least two donors. Raw reads were error-corrected and collapsed into unique sequences with a nearest-neighbor algorithm that merged closely related sequences to remove PCR and sequencing errors. To assign V, D and J gene segments, CDR3 sequences were aligned to IMGT reference sequences. Each retained sequence needed at least a six-nucleotide match to both a V gene segment and a J gene segment. Rearrangements were classified as productive when the CDR3 lacked stop codons and remained in frame with V and J, and all other rearrangements were classified as non-productive. Following IMGT convention, CDR3 was defined as the stretch from the second conserved V-encoded cysteine up to the conserved J-encoded phenylalanine. The earlier analysis of some 550 of the donors excluded any sequence lacking an unambiguous match to a single V gene segment. An earlier analysis of a few hundred of the donors called V segments functional above 56.7% productive rearrangements and segregating when the between-donor standard deviation exceeded 5%. A statistical classification framework was built for diagnosing cytomegalovirus status from the catalog of TCR beta chain sequences. In a later analysis, V and J genes were assigned by comparing TCR nucleotide sequences against IMGT/GENE-DB human TR gene sequences. Using the TCRdist pipeline, a later analysis assigned CDR3 sequences along with most-parsimonious VDJ recombination scenarios. In a later analysis, each TCR beta chain was defined by its CDR3 amino acid sequence together with its V-gene family, and reads without a unique V-gene family were excluded. In a later analysis, 500 to 650 highly shared, low-generation-probability nucleotide sequences were removed to address suspected cross-contamination and a sequencing artifact. For each public chain, a later analysis derived a clonal expansion index from normalized ranks of inferred template counts within each repertoire. In a later analysis, generation probabilities were computed with a VDJ recombination model fitted to out-of-frame rearrangements, and the resulting probabilities were checked against IGoR. Hypergeometric tests were used in a later analysis to score TCR-TCR, TCR-HLA and TCR-CMV co-occurrence, with a repertoire-size bias correction applied to the TCR pairs. A later analysis estimated false discovery rates by permuting HLA or CMV assignments 20 times. A later analysis grouped co-occurring TCRs with DBSCAN, adding TCRdist sequence similarity when clustering within HLA-allele-positive subsets. Repertoires with fewer than 30,000 or more than 120,000 public chains were left out of co-occurrence clustering, as were a handful of repertoires with anomalous nucleotide sharing. As stored in TCRdb, this immuneACCESS dataset retains in-frame rearrangements with V and J assigned. A fraction of the clones does not appear; measured against another copy, unresolved V genes explain less than half of the discrepancy, and the remainder lacks a known reason. V, J and clone size derive from that table, while D and trimming were established from the DNA sequence. Counted in this sample were 90,000 to 120,000 clones; around 77% of them appeared once. The biggest ten clones account for approximately 4.2% of the sample.

Summary of the overall study and its limitations: It was suggested by the authors that the approach could potentially be generalized to other disease states and immunological phenotypes. Most TCR sequences were seen in very few donors, while some public TCRs were found in many individuals. A later analysis found that TCR association rates varied across HLA loci, with DRB1 alleles showing the most associated TCRs and HLA-C alleles the fewest. According to a later analysis, parvovirus B19, influenza, CMV and Epstein-Barr virus appeared linked to several top co-occurrence clusters. The classifier was reported to diagnose cytomegalovirus status with high specificity and sensitivity in both the original and validation cohorts. The presence/absence analyses assumed that sequencing depth was roughly uniform across donors, and that assumption may not be true. Correlated functional status among segregating V segments might reflect linkage disequilibrium, but an unknown experimental factor could not be ruled out. Assigning TCR associations to individual alleles was difficult when HLA alleles, especially DR and DQ, strongly co-occurred. CMV serostatus was the only immune exposure information available for the cohort. In this cohort, only TCR beta chains were sequenced, and detectable features were limited by the absence of alpha or paired-chain data. In vitro tests confirmed that a few of the cytomegalovirus-associated TCR beta chains recognize cytomegalovirus antigens. Because counts were too low, about 15 rarely observed V segments, including chromosome 9 orphons, were left out of the earlier analysis of some 640 of the donors. The 87-base-pair reads could not distinguish some IMGT-functional V segments, including TRBV6-2 and TRBV6-3, so those segments were excluded. Because HLA typing was unavailable for some donors at each locus, only the typed subset was used in association tests. A later analysis found that HLA-associated TCR beta chains were more clonally expanded and had lower generation probabilities than equally common non-associated chains. In a later genetic analysis, a missense DCLRE1C variant was associated with V-gene and J-gene trimming of TCR beta chains, and the association was replicated in an independent cohort. A further reported finding was that TCR beta sequences accurately predicted the HLA-A and HLA-B alleles for most subjects in the first cohort. In a later analysis, 15,000 to 20,000 TCR beta sequences were associated with specific HLA alleles at a false discovery rate of 0.05. Compared with the approximately 700-donor mean, donors in an Asian-associated ancestry cluster had fewer N-insertions in productive TCRs, according to a later genetic analysis. Most CMV-associated TCR beta chains appeared to be HLA-restricted in a later analysis, and the HLA associations seemed to be driven largely by CMV exposure. A total of roughly 160 TCR beta chains were listed by the study as associated with cytomegalovirus. Broadly in line with IMGT annotations, most TCR beta V segments showed up in productive rearrangements about 90% or about 30% of the time in an earlier analysis of several hundred of the donors. The sequencing pipeline was judged likely to have produced a cluster of highly shared sequence variants as a technical artifact.

The germline V gene (reference sequence) provides CDR1 SEHNR and CDR2 FQNEAQ. Including cysteine and phenylalanine, the CDR3 has 14 amino acids. Only CDR3 DNA is held: 42 bases, read in frame from base 1. Germline trimming amounts to 2 bases on V and 6 bases on J, with 2 as the count of junction bases outside the gene matches. The chain joins TRBV7-9 to TRBJ2-1, and 9 junction bases match TRBD2. The sample consisted of PBMCs. The clonotype was recovered from a male donor in good health and CMV-seronegative. The DNA sequence is given as TGTGCCAGCAGCTTAACTAGCGGGCTCAATGAGCAGTTCTTC. It encodes CASSLTSGLNEQFF. Reference TRBV7-9 and TRBJ2-1 proteins supply the regions before and after the CDR3; the full variable domain is: DTGVSQNPRHKITKRGQNVTFRCDPISEHNRLYWYRQTLGQGPEFLTYFQNEAQLEKSRLLSDRFSAERPKGSFSTLEIQRTEQGDSAMYLCASSLTSGLNEQFFGPGTRLTVL.